This record covers a single T cell receptor (beta chain). The length of the CDR3 is 16 residues. Germline V gives CDR1 MNHNY, CDR2 SVGAGI (reference sequence). V was pared by 5 bases and J by 8 bases, with 21 bases between. The data are from a study of blood T cell repertoires in COVID-19. Study-wide background: COVID-19 samples collected from the United States, Italy and Spain covered acute and convalescent phases. The analysed material was cDNA or gDNA that came from T cells, B-cell-depleted T cells, or PBMCs.

Clinical history reported by participants formed the basis on which cohorts were assigned. Clones were read by immunoSEQ multiplex PCR, and TCRdb kept only the in-frame ones, dropping some. Here the sample spans 250,000 to 350,000 clones, about 89% being singletons. V and J are TRBV6-6 and TRBJ1-4; D is undetermined. Sample: PBMCs or T cells enriched from blood (not recorded which). The TCR comes from a woman under 40 who had recovered from COVID-19. The CDR3 sequence is CASSGRESPRGEKLFF. CDR3 DNA: TGTGCCAGCAGTGGACGGGAATCCCCGAGAGGCGAAAAACTGTTTTTT.